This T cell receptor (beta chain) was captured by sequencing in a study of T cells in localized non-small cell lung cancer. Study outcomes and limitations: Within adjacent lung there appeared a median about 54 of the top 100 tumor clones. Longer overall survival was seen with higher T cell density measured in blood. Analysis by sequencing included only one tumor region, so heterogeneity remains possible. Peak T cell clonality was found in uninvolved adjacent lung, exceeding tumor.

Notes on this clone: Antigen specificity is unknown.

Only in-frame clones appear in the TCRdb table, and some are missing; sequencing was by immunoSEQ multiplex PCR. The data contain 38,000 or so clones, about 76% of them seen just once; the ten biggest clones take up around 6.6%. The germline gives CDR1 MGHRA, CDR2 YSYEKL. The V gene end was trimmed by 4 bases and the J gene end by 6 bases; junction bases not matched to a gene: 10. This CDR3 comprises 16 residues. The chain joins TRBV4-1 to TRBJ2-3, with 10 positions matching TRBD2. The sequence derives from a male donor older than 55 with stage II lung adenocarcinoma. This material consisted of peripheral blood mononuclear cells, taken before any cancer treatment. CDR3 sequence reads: CASSLTLAGVKDTQYF. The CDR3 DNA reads TGCGCCAGCAGCCTGACCCTAGCGGGAGTTAAGGATACGCAGTATTTT.